The 5 T cell receptor beta chains below were found in one sample sequenced in a study of blood T cell repertoires in COVID-19 (dated by TCRdb to the early 2020s). Receptor amplification or capture employed the immunoSEQ multiplex PCR assay. TCRdb mirrors the immuneACCESS table, restricted to in-frame sequences. Some clones are absent from its copies; in checked studies, under half trace to an unresolved V gene, and the reason for the others is unknown. The sample table records 120,000 or so clones; about 87% of these occur just once. The ten largest clones represent 3% to 4.5% of the sample. The specimen sequenced was peripheral blood. The receptor set was obtained from a woman aged 55-69 years with acute or convalescent COVID-19.

J is TRBJ1-1 and V is TRBV30; TRBD1 matches 8 bases. Trimming removed 1 base from V and 8 bases from J; junction bases left unmatched: 3. Germline CDR1 reads GTSNPN; CDR2 reads SVGIG (reference sequence). The CDR3 consists of 12 residues. The CDR3 is CAWSGQGWEAFF. CDR3 DNA: TGTGCCTGGAGTGGACAGGGGTGGGAAGCTTTCTTT. Together with reference TRBV30 and TRBJ1-1, the CDR3 gives the full variable domain: SQTIHQWPATLVQPVGSPLSLECTVEGTSNPNLYWYRQAAGRGLQLLFYSVGIGQISSEVPQNLSASRPQDRQFILSSKKLLLSDSGFYLCAWSGQGWEAFFGQGTRLTVV.

The rearrangement uses TRBV7-9 and TRBJ2-5, with D unresolved. The germline CDR1 and CDR2 sequences are SEHNR and FQNEAQ (reference sequence). V was pared by 3 bases and J by 0 bases, with 5 bases between. The CDR3 runs to 13 residues. The CDR3 sequence: CASSFSYQETQYF. The CDR3 region has the DNA TGTGCCAGCAGCTTTTCCTACCAAGAGACCCAGTACTTC.

This chain links TRBV11-2 with TRBJ2-3, with 14 positions matching TRBD2. V lost 4 bases, J lost 4 bases, and 7 bases stayed unmatched. Germline assignment: CDR1 SGHAT and CDR2 FQNNGV. The CDR3 runs to 17 residues. CDR3 region: CASSSGLAGGGADTQYF. CDR3 nucleotide sequence: TGTGCCAGCAGCTCCGGACTAGCGGGAGGCGGGGCAGATACGCAGTATTTT. The complete variable domain, with remaining parts taken from reference TRBV11-2 and TRBJ2-3, reads EAGVAQSPRYKIIEKRQSVAFWCNPISGHATLYWYQQILGQGPKLLIQFQNNGVVDDSQLPKDRFSAERLKGVDSTLKIQPAKLEDSAVYLCASSSGLAGGGADTQYFGPGTRLTVL.

This clone was found once. The rearrangement links TRBV19 to TRBJ2-4; 9 bases are a match to TRBD2. Germline assignment: CDR1 LNHDA and CDR2 SQIVND (reference sequence). Unmatched junction bases numbered 11, after V lost 5 bases and J lost 0 bases. The CDR3 is 18 residues long. The DNA of the CDR3 is TGTGCCAGTAGTCCCCGGGCGGGAGGGGTCCTAGCCAAAAACATTCAGTACTTC. Its translation is CASSPRAGGVLAKNIQYF.

This clone was seen a single time. The chain combines TRBV28 with TRBJ1-1; tentatively, D is TRBD1 (5 bases). Germline V gene lookup returns CDR1 MDHEN and CDR2 SYDVKM. V was clipped by 5 bases and J by 9 bases, with 13 bases between them. This CDR3 is 12 amino acids long. The CDR3 DNA reads as TGTGCCAGCAGTGAATACAGGTATCAAGCTTTCTTT. The encoded protein is CASSEYRYQAFF.